The 27 T cell receptor beta chains in this list originate from one sample, sequenced in a study of PD-L1 blockade in urothelial cancer. TCRdb's copy holds only in-frame clones and misses some; the assay was immunoSEQ multiplex PCR. Of just over 50,000 clones in the sample, around 85% were seen once. Specimen: PBMCs, collected around atezolizumab (anti-PD-L1) treatment. The source is a man between 60 and 75 years old with urothelial cancer.

The V and J genes are TRBV29-1 and TRBJ2-1, with D possibly being TRBD2 (7 bases). CDR3 length: 21 residues. In germline, CDR1 is SQVTM, CDR2 ANQGSEA. Between the trimmed V and J ends, which lost 3 bases and 8 bases, there was a span of 38 bases. DNA for the CDR3: TGCAGCGTTGACCGGGACACGACACCCCTAGCGGACCGGGAGGTTTTTGATGAGCAGTTCTTC. Its protein product is CSVDRDTTPLADREVFDEQFF.

This clone was seen a single time. This chain uses TRBV19 with TRBJ1-6; TRBD1 aligns across 7 bases. CDR1 is LNHDA and CDR2 is SQIVND in the germline V gene (reference sequence). V lost 1 base to trimming and J lost 13 bases; unmatched junction nucleotides: 10. The CDR3 extends over 15 amino acids. CDR3 loop: CASSIGQDRLSPLHF. The CDR3 nucleotides read TGTGCCAGTAGTATAGGACAGGACAGGTTATCTCCCCTCCACTTT. The full variable domain, in which reference TRBV19 and TRBJ1-6 provide the parts outside the CDR3, is DGGITQSPKYLFRKEGQNVTLSCEQNLNHDAMYWYRQDPGQGLRLIYYSQIVNDFQKGDIAEGYSVSREKKESFPLTVTSAQKNPTAFYLCASSIGQDRLSPLHFGNGTRLTVT.

This clone was recorded only once. The chain links TRBV9 to TRBJ2-7, with 11 nucleotides matching TRBD2. Trimming cost V 0 bases and J 2 bases; bases outside gene matches: 4. CDR3 length: 16 residues. Per germline, CDR1 SGDLS and CDR2 YYNGEE. CDR3 in amino acids: CASSVGGTSGTYEQYF. The CDR3 DNA reads TGTGCCAGCAGCGTAGGAGGGACTAGCGGAACCTACGAGCAGTACTTC.

The rearrangement uses TRBV5-5 and TRBJ1-5; 7 bases fit TRBD1. With V trimmed by 0 bases and J by 8 bases, 11 bases remained unmatched. The CDR3 spans 16 residues. CDR1 SGHKS and CDR2 YYEKEE come from the germline V gene (reference sequence). CDR3 in amino acids: CASSLARQGVSKPQHF. The CDR3 DNA reads TGTGCCAGCAGCTTGGCTCGACAGGGCGTCTCGAAGCCCCAGCATTTT.

This rearrangement joins TRBV6-4 to TRBJ2-1, with D tentatively TRBD1 (7 bases). V shed 4 bases and J shed 9 bases, with 19 bases lying between them. The CDR3 is made up of 15 amino acids. CDR1 MRHNA and CDR2 SNTAGT come from the germline V gene. In DNA, the CDR3 is TGTGCCAGCAGTGCCTCCCAGGGGGGTTACGGTGAGCAGTTCTTC. Its protein product is CASSASQGGYGEQFF.

The chain links TRBV28 to TRBJ1-5, with 8 nucleotides matching TRBD1. Germline V gene sequence: CDR1 MDHEN, CDR2 SYDVKM. V lost 6 bases and J lost 4; bases outside the gene matches: 14. CDR3 size: 17 residues. This chain's CDR3 is CASRPTGTGDDNQPQHF. In DNA form, the CDR3 reads TGTGCCAGCAGACCAACCGGGACAGGTGATGATAATCAGCCCCAGCATTTT.

This clone appeared a few times. The rearrangement joins TRBV15 to TRBJ2-5; perhaps TRBD1 as D (6 bases). Germline CDR1 is LNHNV and CDR2 is YYDKDF (reference sequence). Trimming left V 0 bases short and J 2 bases short, with 10 bases between. CDR3 length: 15 amino acids. CDR3 protein: CATSRDGQSQETQYF. CDR3 nucleotides: TGTGCCACCAGCAGAGATGGACAGTCTCAAGAGACCCAGTACTTC.

The chain couples TRBV19 to TRBJ1-6; 7 bases match TRBD1. CDR1 is LNHDA, CDR2 SQIVND, per germline (reference sequence). CDR3 length equals 16 residues. The ends lost 6 bases at V and 6 bases at J; junction bases unmatched: 11. The CDR3 sequence: CASRSSGTVGNSPLHF. The CDR3 nucleotides are TGTGCCAGTAGATCCTCCGGGACAGTGGGTAATTCACCCCTCCACTTT.

This chain uses TRBV6-5 with TRBJ2-7; the match to TRBD1 covers 10 bases. The V gene's germline CDR1 is MNHEY and CDR2 SVGAGI. This CDR3 is 14 amino acids long. V lost 6 bases and J lost 0; bases outside the gene matches: 2. This CDR3 is CASRRTGGSYEQYF. The CDR3 DNA sequence: TGTGCCAGCAGGAGGACAGGGGGCTCCTACGAGCAGTACTTC.

The chain carries TRBV12-5 and TRBJ2-3; 11 bases are shared with TRBD2. V shed 6 bases and J 3 bases; nucleotides not matched to a gene: 8. Per the germline V gene, CDR1 is LGHNT and CDR2 is FRNRAP. CDR3 length: 16 amino acids. The CDR3 spells CASGFITSGRTDTQYF. The CDR3 DNA reads as TGTGCTAGTGGGTTTATAACTAGCGGGAGAACAGATACGCAGTATTTT.

The chain carries TRBV7-8 and TRBJ2-7; tentative D call: TRBD2 (5 bases). V was trimmed by 4 bases and J by 3 bases, leaving 16 bases between them. Germline lookup yields CDR1 SGHVS and CDR2 FQNEAQ. This CDR3 is built from 15 residues. The CDR3 reads CASSWFFTGNYEQYF. The CDR3 region has the DNA TGTGCCAGCAGCTGGTTTTTCACCGGGAACTACGAGCAGTACTTC.

This chain links TRBV7-2 with TRBJ1-1, with 7 bases aligning to TRBD1. The ends lost 0 bases at V and 7 bases at J; junction bases unmatched: 5. Germline assignment: CDR1 SGHTA and CDR2 FQGNSA. The CDR3 loop spans 14 amino acids. In nucleotides, the CDR3 is TGTGCCAGCAGCTTAGCGGCAGGGGGGATTGAAGCTTTCTTT. It specifies CASSLAAGGIEAFF.

The chain is built from TRBV25-1 and TRBJ2-5; 7 positions match TRBD2. This CDR3 has 13 residues. CDR1 is MGHDK and CDR2 is SYGVNS in the germline V gene. V was pared by 7 bases and J by 5 bases, with 7 bases of the junction left unmatched. The CDR3 bases are TGTGCCAGCACCCCCCGGGAGGTTGAGACCCAGTACTTC. Protein sequence: CASTPREVETQYF.

The V and J genes are TRBV27 and TRBJ1-1, with 7 bases matching TRBD1. Germline V gives CDR1 MNHEY, CDR2 SMNVEV (reference sequence). The CDR3 has 17 residues. V lost 4 bases to trimming and J lost 0 bases; unmatched junction nucleotides: 11. CDR3 residues: CASSSPTGLGMNTEAFF. DNA of the CDR3: TGTGCCAGCAGTTCCCCGACAGGGCTCGGAATGAACACTGAAGCTTTCTTT.

V gene TRBV10-3 combines with J gene TRBJ1-2, with 7 bases that match TRBD1. The V segment lost 7 bases and the J segment 2 bases; nucleotides outside the gene matches: 19. In germline, CDR1 is ENHRY, CDR2 SYGVKD. The CDR3 loop spans 18 amino acids. Here the CDR3 reads CAITGERGTASQNYGYTF. In DNA form, the CDR3 reads TGTGCCATCACAGGGGAGAGGGGGACAGCCTCTCAAAACTATGGCTACACCTTC.

The V call is TRBV5-1, the J call TRBJ2-1; 7 bases agree with TRBD1. There are 15 residues in the CDR3. V was clipped by 2 bases and J by 3 bases; unmatched bases: 5. Germline lookup yields CDR1 SGHRS and CDR2 YFSETQ. The CDR3 coding sequence is TGCGCCAGCAGCTTTCCGGGACAGAACTACAATGAGCAGTTCTTC. The encoded protein is CASSFPGQNYNEQFF.

V and J are TRBV4-1 and TRBJ2-5; the match to TRBD2 covers 9 bases. The CDR3 consists of 17 residues. The germline V gene has CDR1 MGHRA and CDR2 YSYEKL. Unmatched junction bases numbered 9, after V lost 2 bases and J lost 2 bases. The CDR3 loop is CASSQTPLAGKQETQYF. The CDR3 DNA is TGCGCCAGCAGCCAAACCCCCCTAGCGGGGAAACAAGAGACCCAGTACTTC.

The chain carries TRBV7-8 and TRBJ2-7; possibly TRBD2 for D (5 bases). Germline V gene lookup returns CDR1 SGHVS and CDR2 FQNEAQ. The CDR3 length is 14 residues. Trimming took 7 bases from V and 4 from J, leaving 17 bases between them. Here the CDR3 reads CASTNRTGRYEQYF. CDR3 coding DNA: TGTGCCAGCACCAATAGGACGGGAAGGTACGAGCAGTACTTC.

The chain employs TRBV4-1 and TRBJ2-3, with D tentatively TRBD1 (5 bases). Per germline, CDR1 MGHRA and CDR2 YSYEKL. Trimming took 0 bases from V and 2 from J, leaving 12 bases between them. The CDR3 is 16 residues long. The CDR3 spells CASSQDRGRNTDTQYF. The CDR3 nucleotides read TGCGCCAGCAGCCAAGATAGGGGCAGGAACACAGATACGCAGTATTTT.

This chain links TRBV27 with TRBJ1-3; TRBD1 agrees at 9 bases. The CDR3 spans 15 residues. V gave up 9 bases and J gave up 1 base; unmatched junction bases: 7. From germline, CDR1 is MNHEY and CDR2 SMNVEV (reference sequence). CDR3 residues: CASRPGQGSGNTIYF. CDR3 nucleotides: TGTGCCAGTCGGCCGGGACAGGGTTCTGGAAACACCATATATTTT.

This chain uses TRBV2 with TRBJ1-1; D gene unclear. There are 14 residues in the CDR3. Germline lookup yields CDR1 SNHLY and CDR2 FYNNEI. V was trimmed by 4 bases and J by 3 bases, leaving 12 bases between them. As DNA, the CDR3 is TGTGCCAGCAGTGTGGCGGCCTCCTACACTGAAGCTTTCTTT. The encoded protein is CASSVAASYTEAFF.

This clone was seen a single time. This chain links TRBV5-6 with TRBJ2-5; the match to TRBD1 covers 11 bases. V lost 2 bases and J lost 5; bases outside the gene matches: 8. The CDR3 length is 16 residues. Germline CDR1 SGHDT, CDR2 YYEEEE. CDR3 region: CASSFRGQGVFETQYF. In nucleotides, the CDR3 is TGTGCCAGCAGCTTTAGGGGACAGGGGGTTTTCGAGACCCAGTACTTC.

The rearrangement links TRBV5-1 to TRBJ1-2; D may be TRBD1 (5 bases). Deletions cut 0 bases from V and 0 bases from J, with 9 bases between. Germline CDR1 reads SGHRS; CDR2 reads YFSETQ. The CDR3 is 15 amino acids. CDR3 sequence reads: CASSLEAGPNYGYTF. The CDR3 DNA sequence: TGCGCCAGCAGCTTGGAAGCGGGACCTAACTATGGCTACACCTTC.

The chain joins TRBV13 to TRBJ2-7; TRBD1 might be the D (6 bases). The CDR3 has 15 residues. V lost 5 bases to trimming and J lost 4 bases, with 18 bases between them. Per the germline V gene, CDR1 is PRHDT and CDR2 is FYEKMQ (reference sequence). The CDR3 nucleotides read TGTGCCAGCAGCCAAAACAGGGTTTTATTATACGAGCAGTACTTC. Amino acids: CASSQNRVLLYEQYF.

CDR3 in amino acids: CASSSPGQGITEAFF. CDR3 bases: TGTGCCAGCAGTTCGCCGGGACAGGGCATCACTGAAGCTTTCTTT. The rearrangement uses TRBV27 and TRBJ1-1; 9 bases are a match to TRBD1. Per germline, CDR1 MNHEY and CDR2 SMNVEV (reference sequence). The J segment lost 4 bases and the V segment lost 4 bases, leaving 7 bases of the junction unmatched. This CDR3 has 15 amino acids.

The chain is built from TRBV10-1 and TRBJ1-1; a weak D match, TRBD1 (6 bases). CDR1 is WNHNN and CDR2 is SYGVQD in the germline V gene (reference sequence). Trimming took 6 bases from V and 3 from J, leaving 14 bases between them. The length of the CDR3 is 14 residues. CDR3 protein: CASRSRTDDTEAFF. The DNA for the CDR3 is TGCGCCAGCAGGTCGAGGACAGATGACACTGAAGCTTTCTTT.

The gene calls are TRBV28 and TRBJ1-4; 7 bases fit TRBD1. This CDR3 spans 15 amino acids. Germline V gives CDR1 MDHEN, CDR2 SYDVKM. With 7 bases clipped from V and 5 bases from J, the junction kept 10 bases outside the gene matches. The DNA of the CDR3 is TGTGCCAGCACCCCGAGGGGACAGCTAAATGAAAAACTGTTTTTT. Translating gives CASTPRGQLNEKLFF.